The rows below give T cell receptor beta chains drawn from one sample of a study of OX40 agonist ivuxolimab in advanced cancers. Measured with immunoSEQ multiplex PCR; TCRdb has only the in-frame clones, and not every one. The sample yields 25,000 to 35,000 clones, almost 80% seen once. Sequencing used CD4+ or CD8+ T cells sorted from blood, obtained in a trial of the OX40 agonist ivuxolimab. Receptor source: an adult with an advanced solid tumor such as melanoma, head and neck, liver or kidney cancer. CDR3s include the opening cysteine and the closing phenylalanine or tryptophan. The D gene is left open where the match is weak.

J gene	D gene	V gene	CDR3 DNA	CDR3 protein
TRBJ2-1	NA	TRBV27	TGTGCCAGCAGATCCACCGGGGGGCACAATGAGCAGTTCTTC	CASRSTGGHNEQFF
TRBJ1-1	NA	TRBV6-6	TGTGCCAGCAGTTACTCGTCCCTCCATTCACAAGCTTTCTTT	CASSYSSLHSQAFF
TRBJ2-7	NA	TRBV6-5	TGTGCCAGCACCTCCGGAGTCGAGCAGTACTTC	CASTSGVEQYF
TRBJ2-1	TRBD1	TRBV6-5	TGTGCCTTATGGACAGGGGGCGAGAATGAGCAGTTCTTC	CALWTGGENEQFF
TRBJ2-4	NA	TRBV10-3	TGTGCCATCATGGGGGCGTTGAACATTCAGTACTTC	CAIMGALNIQYF
TRBJ1-6	NA	TRBV7-9	TGTGCCAGCAGCCAAGGACCGATAAGGTATTCACCCCTCCACTTT	CASSQGPIRYSPLHF
TRBJ2-7	NA	TRBV6-5	TGTGCCAGCAGACAGTTCTACGAGCAGTACTTC	CASRQFYEQYF
TRBJ2-5	NA	TRBV5-5	TGTGCCAGCAGCTCTCCACTGCGGGAGACCCAGTACTTC	CASSSPLRETQYF
TRBJ1-5	TRBD1	TRBV10-3	TGTGCCACGGAGGCGGGACAGAATTTCAATCAGCCCCAGCATTTT	CATEAGQNFNQPQHF
TRBJ1-2	NA	TRBV19	TGTGCCAGTAAGCCCAAGGGGTATGGCTACACCTTC	CASKPKGYGYTF